Below are 19 T cell receptor beta chains sequenced from a single sample in a study of T-cell reconstitution after alpha-beta-depleted transplantation in children. A library of TCRbeta sequences, prepared with unique molecular identifiers, was generated. TCRdb re-derived calls from the PCR reads in MiXCR, one entry per CDR3 protein. The sample lists about a million distinct CDR3 sequences, under 30% occurring once. The sequencing here drew on PBMCs, mostly from graft donor cells, taken 360 days after TCRalphabeta/CD19-depleted stem cell transplant. These receptors all come from a boy in the first two years of life who had a stem cell transplant for SCID, so the T cells may come from the graft donor.

This chain joins TRBV20-1 and TRBJ2-7; D possibly corresponds to TRBD1 (6 bases). This CDR3 spans 13 amino acids. The V and J ends lost 6 bases and 6 bases respectively, with 18 bases between them. Looked up from germline, CDR1 is DFQATT and CDR2 is SNEGSKA (reference sequence). CDR3 residues: CSASTGQKGEQYF. In DNA form, the CDR3 reads TGCAGTGCGAGTACAGGGCAAAAGGGCGAGCAGTACTTC.

This clonotype came up many times. The CDR3 sequence: CASTVTQWAETQYF. The CDR3 DNA sequence: TGTGCCAGCACCGTTACCCAGTGGGCAGAGACCCAGTACTTC. This chain uses TRBV12-3 or TRBV12-4 with TRBJ2-5; D is uncertain. The CDR3 consists of 14 residues. V gave up 7 bases and J gave up 4 bases, with 16 bases separating them.

V is TRBV6-5 and J is TRBJ2-4; D is ambiguous. Germline V CDR1 and CDR2: MNHEY, SVGAGI. The germline V and J ends were trimmed by 0 bases and 3 bases, with 12 bases remaining between them. The CDR3 runs 16 residues. The CDR3 sequence: CASSYSKGSGKNIQYF. CDR3 sequence (DNA): TGTGCCAGCAGTTACTCGAAGGGCTCCGGCAAAAACATTCAGTACTTC.

There are many counts of this clonotype. The rearrangement joins TRBV15 to TRBJ2-1; 9 bases match TRBD2. The CDR3 has 15 residues. V shed 3 bases and J 2 bases; nucleotides not matched to a gene: 2. The germline V gene has CDR1 LNHNV and CDR2 YYDKDF (reference sequence). DNA for the CDR3: TGTGCCACCAGCAGTTCTAGCGGGACCTACAATGAGCAGTTCTTC. Translation: CATSSSSGTYNEQFF.

The rearrangement uses TRBV7-9 and TRBJ2-7; possibly TRBD1 or TRBD2 for D (5 bases each). Germline V gives CDR1 SEHNR, CDR2 FQNEAQ (reference sequence). There are 16 residues in the CDR3. Trimming pared 6 bases from V and 4 bases from J, leaving 22 bases between. This CDR3 is CASRGDLNGRIYEQYF. The CDR3 bases are TGTGCCAGCAGGGGGGATCTGAACGGACGGATATACGAGCAGTACTTC.

This clonotype was found a few times. The CDR3 sequence is CASSSGTGGRQPQHF. In DNA form, the CDR3 reads TGTGCCAGCAGTTCCGGGACAGGGGGGCGTCAGCCCCAGCATTTT. The genes are TRBV12-3 or TRBV12-4 and TRBJ1-5, with 11 bases aligning to TRBD1. The CDR3 has 15 amino acids. The V gene end was trimmed by 4 bases and the J gene end by 6 bases; junction bases not matched to a gene: 5.

This clonotype was seen a few times. The genes are TRBV20-1 and TRBJ2-7; TRBD1 aligns across 9 bases. Germline V gene data show CDR1 as DFQATT and CDR2 as SNEGSKA (reference sequence). This CDR3 is built from 15 residues. The ends lost 0 bases at V and 2 bases at J; junction bases unmatched: 5. The CDR3 sequence is CSARDPGQGPYEQYF. The CDR3 DNA reads TGCAGTGCTAGAGATCCGGGACAGGGCCCCTACGAGCAGTACTTC.

As regards this clonotype: Relative to the germline gene, one junction end is altered; a read error may explain this. The chain is built from TRBV10-3 and TRBJ2-1, with D perhaps being TRBD1 or TRBD2 (5 bases each). Germline V gene lookup returns CDR1 ENHRY and CDR2 SYGVKD. This CDR3 spans 13 amino acids. For the CDR3, the DNA is TGTGCCATCAATGAGGGGCCCTACAATGAGCAGTTCTTC. It encodes CAINEGPYNEQFF.

The chain joins TRBV4-3 to TRBJ2-1; D is tentatively TRBD1 or TRBD2 (5 bases each). CDR1 and CDR2 from the germline V gene are LGHNA and YSLEER. CDR3 size: 15 residues. V was trimmed by 0 bases and J by 3 bases, leaving 9 bases between them. DNA for the CDR3: TGCGCCAGCAGCCAAGAGGGGGACCTCTACAATGAGCAGTTCTTC. Protein: CASSQEGDLYNEQFF.

The chain employs TRBV7-2 and TRBJ2-1; 7 bases match TRBD2. The V segment lost 1 base and the J segment 13 bases; nucleotides outside the gene matches: 7. CDR1 and CDR2 from the germline V gene are SGHTA and FQGNSA. The CDR3 covers 13 residues. The CDR3 DNA reads TGTGCCAGCAGCTTAGGGTCTGAGCGGGACCAGTTCTTC. This encodes CASSLGSERDQFF. Complete variable domain (other parts from reference TRBV7-2 and TRBJ2-1): GAGVSQSPSNKVTEKGKDVELRCDPISGHTALYWYRQSLGQGLEFLIYFQGNSAPDKSGLPSDRFSAERTGGSVSTLTIQRTQQEDSAVYLCASSLGSERDQFFGPGTRLTVL.

This clonotype was recorded a few times. The V and J genes are TRBV6-1 and TRBJ2-3; 8 bases are a match to TRBD2. The CDR3 length is 16 residues. J gave up 4 bases and V 0 bases, and 6 bases lay outside the gene matches. Germline CDR1 MNHNS, CDR2 SASEGT. CDR3 residues: CASSEASSGYPDTQYF. The CDR3 bases are TGTGCCAGCAGTGAAGCGTCTAGCGGGTATCCAGATACGCAGTATTTT.

This chain joins TRBV7-6 and TRBJ2-6; D not resolved. The germline V and J ends were trimmed by 1 base and 4 bases, with 11 bases remaining between them. The germline CDR1 and CDR2 sequences are SGHVS and FNYEAQ. The CDR3 length is 16 residues. The DNA for the CDR3 is TGTGCCAGCAGCTTAGTTGCCATTCGGGGGGCCAACGTCCTGACTTTC. It codes for CASSLVAIRGANVLTF.

The chain employs TRBV20-1 and TRBJ2-7; D not resolved. The CDR3 spans 14 residues. Per germline, CDR1 DFQATT and CDR2 SNEGSKA (reference sequence). The V and J ends lost 0 bases and 2 bases respectively, with 11 bases between them. In nucleotides, the CDR3 is TGCAGTGCTAGAGATCCAGATATAACCTACGAGCAGTACTTC. As protein: CSARDPDITYEQYF.

The chain is built from TRBV5-1 and TRBJ1-3; maybe TRBD1 (5 bases). This CDR3 is 15 amino acids long. Trimming removed 4 bases at V and 2 bases at J, with 13 bases between. Germline CDR1 and CDR2: SGHRS and YFSETQ. The CDR3 is CASSGPGLPGNTIYF. CDR3 sequence (DNA): TGCGCCAGCAGCGGACCGGGGCTGCCTGGAAACACCATATATTTT.

This chain links TRBV12-3 or TRBV12-4 with TRBJ2-4, with D unresolved. Trimming pared 5 bases from V and 0 bases from J, leaving 11 bases between. This CDR3 spans 15 amino acids. The CDR3 nucleotides are TGTGCCAGCAGTCCCTGGTCCGTAGCCAAAAACATTCAGTACTTC. Residues: CASSPWSVAKNIQYF.

The V and J genes are TRBV30 and TRBJ2-7; 8 positions match TRBD2. V shed 1 base and J 3 bases; nucleotides not matched to a gene: 23. CDR1 and CDR2 from the germline V gene are GTSNPN and SVGIG (reference sequence). The CDR3 is 20 residues long. The CDR3 here is CAWSGISPPRTSPTLYEQYF. CDR3 sequence (DNA): TGTGCCTGGAGTGGTATTTCTCCACCAAGGACTAGCCCTACGCTCTACGAGCAGTACTTC.

The rearrangement joins TRBV18 to TRBJ2-7; D possibly uses TRBD1 or TRBD2 (6 bases each). Germline CDR1 is KGHSH and CDR2 is LQKENI. Trimming stripped 0 bases from V and 7 bases from J, with 10 bases between. The CDR3 covers 13 residues. The CDR3: CASSPPTGAEQYF. As DNA, the CDR3 is TGTGCCAGCTCACCACCGACGGGGGCTGAGCAGTACTTC.

The genes are TRBV11-2 and TRBJ2-1; TRBD2 matches 7 bases. After removal of 3 bases from V and 2 bases from J, the junction contained 13 bases not matched to a gene. The length of the CDR3 is 18 residues. CDR1 SGHAT and CDR2 FQNNGV come from the germline V gene. The CDR3 bases are TGTGCCAGCAGCTTCCGCGTCACCCTCGCGGGGGCCTACAATGAGCAGTTCTTC. Protein sequence: CASSFRVTLAGAYNEQFF. The complete variable domain, with remaining parts taken from reference TRBV11-2 and TRBJ2-1, reads EAGVAQSPRYKIIEKRQSVAFWCNPISGHATLYWYQQILGQGPKLLIQFQNNGVVDDSQLPKDRFSAERLKGVDSTLKIQPAKLEDSAVYLCASSFRVTLAGAYNEQFFGPGTRLTVL.

This clonotype came up a few times. One end of the junction is discordant with germline, which a read error may explain. CDR3 sequence (DNA): TGCGGTGCTAGGTACCGGGGGAACACCGGGGAGCTGTTTTTT. The encoded protein is CGARYRGNTGELFF. The chain joins TRBV20-1 to TRBJ2-2; perhaps TRBD2 as D (5 bases). Germline V gene lookup returns CDR1 DFQATT and CDR2 SNEGSKA (reference sequence). This CDR3 region has 14 residues.